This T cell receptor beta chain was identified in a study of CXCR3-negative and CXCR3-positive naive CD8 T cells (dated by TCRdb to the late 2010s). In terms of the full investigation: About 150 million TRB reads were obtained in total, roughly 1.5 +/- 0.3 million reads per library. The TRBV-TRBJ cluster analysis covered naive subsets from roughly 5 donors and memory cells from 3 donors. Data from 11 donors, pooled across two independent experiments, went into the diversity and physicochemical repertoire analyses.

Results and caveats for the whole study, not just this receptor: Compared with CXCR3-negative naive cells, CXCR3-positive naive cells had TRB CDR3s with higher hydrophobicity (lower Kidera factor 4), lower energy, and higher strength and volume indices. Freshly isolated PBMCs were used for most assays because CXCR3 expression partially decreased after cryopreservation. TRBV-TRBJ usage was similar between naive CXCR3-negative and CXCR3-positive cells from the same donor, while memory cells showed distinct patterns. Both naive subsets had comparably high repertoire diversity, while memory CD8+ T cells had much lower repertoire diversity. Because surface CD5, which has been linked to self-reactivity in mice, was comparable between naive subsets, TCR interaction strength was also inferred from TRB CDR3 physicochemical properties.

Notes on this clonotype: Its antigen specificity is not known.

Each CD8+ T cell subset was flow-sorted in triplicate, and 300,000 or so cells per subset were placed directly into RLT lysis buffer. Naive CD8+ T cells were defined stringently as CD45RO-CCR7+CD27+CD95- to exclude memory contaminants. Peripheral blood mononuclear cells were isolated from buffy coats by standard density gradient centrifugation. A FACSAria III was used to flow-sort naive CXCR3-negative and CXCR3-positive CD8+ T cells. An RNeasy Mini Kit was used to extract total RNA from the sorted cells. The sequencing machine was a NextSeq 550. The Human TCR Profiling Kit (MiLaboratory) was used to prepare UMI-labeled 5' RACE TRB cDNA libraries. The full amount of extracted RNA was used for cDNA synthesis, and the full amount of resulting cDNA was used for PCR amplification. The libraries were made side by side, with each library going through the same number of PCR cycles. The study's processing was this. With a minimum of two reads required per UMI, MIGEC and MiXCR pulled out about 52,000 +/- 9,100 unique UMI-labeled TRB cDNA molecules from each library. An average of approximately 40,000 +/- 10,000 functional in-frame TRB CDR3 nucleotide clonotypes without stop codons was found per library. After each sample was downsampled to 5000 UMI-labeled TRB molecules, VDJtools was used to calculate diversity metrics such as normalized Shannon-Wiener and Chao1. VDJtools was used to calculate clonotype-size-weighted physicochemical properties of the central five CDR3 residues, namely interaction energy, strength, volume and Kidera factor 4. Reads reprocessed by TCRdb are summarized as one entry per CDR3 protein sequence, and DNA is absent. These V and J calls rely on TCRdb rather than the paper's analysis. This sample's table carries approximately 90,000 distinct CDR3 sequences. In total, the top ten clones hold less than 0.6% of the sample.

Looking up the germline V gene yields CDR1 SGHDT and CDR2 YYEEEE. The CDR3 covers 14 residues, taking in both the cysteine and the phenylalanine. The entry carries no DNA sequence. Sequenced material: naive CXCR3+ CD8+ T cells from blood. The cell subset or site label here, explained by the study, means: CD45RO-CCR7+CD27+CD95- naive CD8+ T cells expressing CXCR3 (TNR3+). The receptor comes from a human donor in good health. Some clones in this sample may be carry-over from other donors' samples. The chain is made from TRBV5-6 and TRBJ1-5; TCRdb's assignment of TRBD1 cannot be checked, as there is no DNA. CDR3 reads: CASRYTGAQQPQHF. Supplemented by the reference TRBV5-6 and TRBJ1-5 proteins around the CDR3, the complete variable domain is DAGVTQSPTHLIKTRGQQVTLRCSPKSGHDTVSWYQQALGQGPQFIFQYYEEEERQRGNFPDRFSGHQFPNYSSELNVNALLLGDSALYLCASRYTGAQQPQHFGDGTRLSIL.